Listed below are T cell receptor beta chains from one sample, sequenced in a study of CXCR3-negative and CXCR3-positive naive CD8 T cells. Reanalyzing the 5' RACE reads, TCRdb keeps one entry per CDR3 protein, without DNA. The sample has about 120,000 distinct CDR3 sequences. Sequencing input: naive CXCR3+ CD8+ T cells from blood. The source of these receptors is a human donor in good health. Some clones in this sample may be carry-over from other donors' samples. The CDR3 runs from the conserved cysteine through the conserved F or W.

>TRBJ2-7|TRBV9
CASSGGGGGTYEQYF
>TRBJ2-5|TRBV7-9
CASNYPAGGRETQYF
>TRBJ2-7|TRBV7-2
CASSLIGGGSEQYF
>TRBJ2-1|TRBV12-3/TRBV12-4
CASSTGMVSYNEQFF
>TRBJ1-1|TRBV28
CASTPTGGLVVLNTEAFF
>TRBJ2-3|TRBV29-1
CSVTDWTTDTQYF
>TRBJ2-7|TRBV7-9
CASSSGDSEQYF
>TRBJ2-1|TRBV3-1
CASSPSPGGIFGNEQFF
>TRBJ2-7|TRBV28
CASSPQGSGSYEQYF
>TRBJ1-1|TRBV4-2
CASSQAMTGFEAFF
>TRBJ1-1|TRBV19
CASSISAGRALGSGSEAFF
>TRBJ2-7|TRBV21-1
CASSKETRDRSIAQDYEQYF
>TRBJ1-1|TRBV20-1
CSAVNPGHLNTEAFF
>TRBJ2-1|TRBV6-5
CASSYHGTAEQFF
>TRBJ2-2|TRBV5-8
CASSQERGYTGELFF
>TRBJ2-7|TRBV4-1
CASSQDLSGLAVYEQYF
>TRBJ1-2|TRBV29-1
CSVHPPRFPYGYTF
>TRBJ2-5|TRBV5-1
CASSQENGETQYF
>TRBJ2-5|TRBV29-1
CSVDPSGVETQYF
>TRBJ2-3|TRBV2
CASSYRTGTSDTQYF
>TRBJ2-2|TRBV2
CASRTYLGAGYTGELFF
>TRBJ2-7|TRBV20-1
CSAGVVGPLSYEQYF
>TRBJ2-7|TRBV9
CASSVDSGSEQYF
>TRBJ1-1|TRBV7-9
CASSPRGPNTEAFF
>TRBJ2-1|TRBV6-6
CASSYGGFEQFF
>TRBJ1-3|TRBV20-1
CSARDGQDNTIYF
>TRBJ1-2|TRBV5-5
CASSSYSGTDANYGYTF
>TRBJ2-5|TRBV10-2
CASNDGGTQYF
>TRBJ2-5|TRBV29-1
CSDRDSKETQYF
>TRBJ2-1|TRBV28
CASPVWGSDEQFF
>TRBJ2-1|TRBV12-3/TRBV12-4
CASRTRPDNEQFF
>TRBJ1-1|TRBV28
CASRRYRGDDTEAFF
>TRBJ2-1|TRBV4-1
CASSLLGLDSYNEQFF
>TRBJ1-3|TRBV28
CASSFHAARGRNTIYF
>TRBJ2-7|TRBV29-1
CSVEVGSLAGTYEQYF
>TRBJ1-6|TRBV12-3/TRBV12-4
CASSLGTYNSPLHF
>TRBJ2-2|TRBV7-9
CASSFPGATGELFF
>TRBJ2-5|TRBV20-1
CSARDRPRGTEQYF
>TRBJ2-5|TRBV19
CASSPERQETQYF
>TRBJ2-5|TRBV7-9
CASSFGGAETQYF
>TRBJ2-2|TRBV2
CAIETDANTGELFF
>TRBJ1-1|TRBV19
CASSILNTEAFF
>TRBJ2-5|TRBV4-1
CASSPSGTGDETQYF
>TRBJ2-3|TRBV20-1
CSASGLNIGGATDTQYF
>TRBJ1-5|TRBV25-1
CASSLIWLPSISCQHF
>TRBJ2-7|TRBV20-1
CSALGLAGSYEQYF
>TRBJ1-1|TRBV23-1
CASSQSTQGSQGNTEAFF
>TRBJ2-6|TRBV24-1
CATSDPGGSGANVLTF
>TRBJ2-3|TRBV27
CASSATLRGSADTQYF
>TRBJ1-5|TRBV6-2/TRBV6-3
CASSYPGDLQPQHF
>TRBJ2-7|TRBV7-2
CASSSEGGPYEQYF
>TRBJ2-2|TRBV30
CAWSLGGPGELFF
>TRBJ2-1|TRBV27
CASSFGYNNEQFF
>TRBJ2-1|TRBV15
CASAFGTGSYNEQFF
>TRBJ2-7|TRBV28
CASRPGTGRYGQYF
>TRBJ2-7|TRBV6-2/TRBV6-3
CASSWTSGHYEQYF
>TRBJ2-1|TRBV24-1
CATSDPRSGDEQFF
>TRBJ2-3|TRBV20-1
CSAPFGPHTQYF
>TRBJ1-1|TRBV29-1
CSVRQGENTEAFF